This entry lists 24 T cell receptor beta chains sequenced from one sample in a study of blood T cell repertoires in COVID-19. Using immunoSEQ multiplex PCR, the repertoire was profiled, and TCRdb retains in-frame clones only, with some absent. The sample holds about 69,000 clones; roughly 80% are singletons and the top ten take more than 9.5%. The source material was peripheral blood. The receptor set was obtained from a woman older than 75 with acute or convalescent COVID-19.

The CDR3 here is CAWSVGGSSYNEQFF. CDR3 bases: TGTGCCTGGAGTGTAGGAGGAAGCTCCTACAATGAGCAGTTCTTC. The chain links TRBV30 to TRBJ2-1; D possibly corresponds to TRBD2 (5 bases). The germline V gene has CDR1 GTSNPN and CDR2 SVGIG (reference sequence). V was cut by 0 bases and J by 0 bases, with 9 bases left in between. The length of the CDR3 is 15 residues.

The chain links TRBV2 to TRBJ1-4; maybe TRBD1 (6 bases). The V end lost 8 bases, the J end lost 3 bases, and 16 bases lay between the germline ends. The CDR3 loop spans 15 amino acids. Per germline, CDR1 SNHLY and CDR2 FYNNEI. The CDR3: CASREGGLSNEKLFF. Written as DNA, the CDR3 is TGTGCCAGCCGGGAGGGGGGACTTTCTAATGAAAAACTGTTTTTT.

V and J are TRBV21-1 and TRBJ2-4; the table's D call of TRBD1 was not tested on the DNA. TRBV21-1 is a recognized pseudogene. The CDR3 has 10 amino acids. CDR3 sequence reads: CASSNQIQYF. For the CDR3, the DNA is TGTGCCAGCAGCAACCAGATTCAGTACTTC.

CDR3 in amino acids: CASSLDRTYEQYF. CDR3 sequence (DNA): TGTGCCAGCAGTTTAGACAGGACCTACGAGCAGTACTTC. V and J are TRBV28 and TRBJ2-7, with a possible D match to TRBD1 (6 bases). Trimming removed 2 bases at V and 2 bases at J, with 7 bases between. Germline values: CDR1 MDHEN, CDR2 SYDVKM. The CDR3 spans 13 residues.

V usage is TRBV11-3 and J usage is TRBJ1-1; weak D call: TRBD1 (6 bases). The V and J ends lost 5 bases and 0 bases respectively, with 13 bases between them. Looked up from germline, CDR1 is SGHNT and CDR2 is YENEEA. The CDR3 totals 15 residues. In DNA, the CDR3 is TGTGCCAGCAGCATTGACAGGACCATGAACACTGAAGCTTTCTTT. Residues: CASSIDRTMNTEAFF.

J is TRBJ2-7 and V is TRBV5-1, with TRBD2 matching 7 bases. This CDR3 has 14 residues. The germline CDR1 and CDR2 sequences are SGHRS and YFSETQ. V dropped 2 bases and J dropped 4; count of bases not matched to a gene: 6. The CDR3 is CASSLEGAGYEQYF. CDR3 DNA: TGCGCCAGCAGCTTAGAGGGAGCGGGGTACGAGCAGTACTTC. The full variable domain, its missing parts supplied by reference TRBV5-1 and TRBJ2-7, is KAGVTQTPRYLIKTRGQQVTLSCSPISGHRSVSWYQQTPGQGLQFLFEYFSETQRNKGNFPGRFSGRQFSNSRSEMNVSTLELGDSALYLCASSLEGAGYEQYFGPGTRLTVT.

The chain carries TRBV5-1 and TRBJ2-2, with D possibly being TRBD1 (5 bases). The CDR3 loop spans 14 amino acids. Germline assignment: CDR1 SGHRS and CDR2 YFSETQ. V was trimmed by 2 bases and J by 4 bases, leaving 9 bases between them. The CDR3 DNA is TGCGCCAGCAGCTTCTTGGGGCGCACCGGGGAGCTGTTTTTT. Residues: CASSFLGRTGELFF. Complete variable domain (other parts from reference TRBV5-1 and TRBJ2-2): KAGVTQTPRYLIKTRGQQVTLSCSPISGHRSVSWYQQTPGQGLQFLFEYFSETQRNKGNFPGRFSGRQFSNSRSEMNVSTLELGDSALYLCASSFLGRTGELFFGEGSRLTVL.

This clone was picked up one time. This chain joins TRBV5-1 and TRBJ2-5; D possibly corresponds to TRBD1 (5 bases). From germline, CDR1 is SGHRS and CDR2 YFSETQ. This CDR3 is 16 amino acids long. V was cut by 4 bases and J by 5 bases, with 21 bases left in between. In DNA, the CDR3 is TGCGCCAGCAGCCCACCCCCCAAACAGGCCCAGGAGACCCAGTACTTC. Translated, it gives CASSPPPKQAQETQYF.

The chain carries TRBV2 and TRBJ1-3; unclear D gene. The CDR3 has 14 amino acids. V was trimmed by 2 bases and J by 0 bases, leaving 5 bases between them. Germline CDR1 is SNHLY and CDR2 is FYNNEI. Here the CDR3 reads CASSELNSGNTIYF. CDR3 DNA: TGTGCCAGCAGTGAACTAAACTCTGGAAACACCATATATTTT.

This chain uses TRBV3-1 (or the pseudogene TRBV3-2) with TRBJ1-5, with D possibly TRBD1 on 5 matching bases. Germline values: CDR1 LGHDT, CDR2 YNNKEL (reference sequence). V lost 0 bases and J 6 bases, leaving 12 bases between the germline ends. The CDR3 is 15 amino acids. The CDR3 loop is CASSQDSQVIQPQHF. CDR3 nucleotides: TGTGCCAGCAGCCAAGACTCACAGGTAATTCAGCCCCAGCATTTT.

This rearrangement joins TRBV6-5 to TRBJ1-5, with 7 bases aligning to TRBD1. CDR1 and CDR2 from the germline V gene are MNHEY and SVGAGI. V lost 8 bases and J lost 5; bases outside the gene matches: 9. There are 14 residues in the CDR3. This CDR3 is CASQGEVGHQPQHF. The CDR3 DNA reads TGTGCCAGCCAGGGGGAGGTTGGGCATCAGCCCCAGCATTTT.

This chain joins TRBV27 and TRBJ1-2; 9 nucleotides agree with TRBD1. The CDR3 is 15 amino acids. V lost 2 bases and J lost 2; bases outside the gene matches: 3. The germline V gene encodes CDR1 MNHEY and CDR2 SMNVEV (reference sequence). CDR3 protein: CASSLVGTGNYGYTF. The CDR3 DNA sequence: TGTGCCAGCAGTTTAGTTGGGACAGGGAACTATGGCTACACCTTC.

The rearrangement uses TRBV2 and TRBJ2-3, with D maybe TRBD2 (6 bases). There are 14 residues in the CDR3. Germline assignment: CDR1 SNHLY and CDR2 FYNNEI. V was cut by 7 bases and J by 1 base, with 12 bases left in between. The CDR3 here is CASTLWGGTDTQYF. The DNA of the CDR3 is TGTGCCAGCACCCTCTGGGGGGGCACAGATACGCAGTATTTT.

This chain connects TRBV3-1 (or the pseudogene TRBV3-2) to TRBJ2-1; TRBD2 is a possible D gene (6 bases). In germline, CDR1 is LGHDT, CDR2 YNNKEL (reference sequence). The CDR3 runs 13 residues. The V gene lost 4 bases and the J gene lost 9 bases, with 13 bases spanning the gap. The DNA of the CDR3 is TGTGCCAGCAGCCCCGGCCGAGCGGGTGAGCAGTTCTTC. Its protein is CASSPGRAGEQFF.

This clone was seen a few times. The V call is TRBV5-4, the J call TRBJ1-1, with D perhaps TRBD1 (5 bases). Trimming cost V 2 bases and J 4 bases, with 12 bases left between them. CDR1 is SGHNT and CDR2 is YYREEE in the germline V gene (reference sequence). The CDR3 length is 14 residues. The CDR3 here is CASSFSGGTTEAFF. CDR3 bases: TGTGCCAGCAGCTTCAGCGGGGGGACCACTGAAGCTTTCTTT. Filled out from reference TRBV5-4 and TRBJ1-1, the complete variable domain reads ETGVTQSPTHLIKTRGQQVTLRCSSQSGHNTVSWYQQALGQGPQFIFQYYREEENGRGNFPPRFSGLQFPNYSSELNVNALELDDSALYLCASSFSGGTTEAFFGQGTRLTVV.

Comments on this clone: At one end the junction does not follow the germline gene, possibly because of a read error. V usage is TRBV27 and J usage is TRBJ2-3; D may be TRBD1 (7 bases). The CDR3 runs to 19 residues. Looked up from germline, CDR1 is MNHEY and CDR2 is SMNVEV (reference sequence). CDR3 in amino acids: CASSLTTGRTTQKKDTQYF. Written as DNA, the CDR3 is TGTGCCAGCAGTTTAACGACAGGGAGGACCACCCAGAAAAAGGATACCCAGTATTTT.

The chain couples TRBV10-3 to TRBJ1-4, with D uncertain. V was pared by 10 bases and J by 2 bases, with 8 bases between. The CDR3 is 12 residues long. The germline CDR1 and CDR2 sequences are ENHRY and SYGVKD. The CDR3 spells CATQATNEKLFF. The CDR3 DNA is TGTGCCACCCAGGCCACTAATGAAAAACTGTTTTTT.

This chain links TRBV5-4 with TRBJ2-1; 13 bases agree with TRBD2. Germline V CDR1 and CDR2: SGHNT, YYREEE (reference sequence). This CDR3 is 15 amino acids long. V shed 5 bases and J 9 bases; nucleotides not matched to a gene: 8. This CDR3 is CASRSLAGGPGEQFF. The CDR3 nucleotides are TGTGCCAGCAGGTCACTAGCGGGGGGGCCGGGTGAGCAGTTCTTC.

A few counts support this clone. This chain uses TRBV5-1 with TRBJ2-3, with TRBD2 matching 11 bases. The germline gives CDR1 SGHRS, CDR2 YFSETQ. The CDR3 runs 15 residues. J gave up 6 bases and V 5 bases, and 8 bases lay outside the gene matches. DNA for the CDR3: TGCGCCAGCAGTTTTAGCGGGGGGGCTTCGGATACGCAGTATTTT. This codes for CASSFSGGASDTQYF.

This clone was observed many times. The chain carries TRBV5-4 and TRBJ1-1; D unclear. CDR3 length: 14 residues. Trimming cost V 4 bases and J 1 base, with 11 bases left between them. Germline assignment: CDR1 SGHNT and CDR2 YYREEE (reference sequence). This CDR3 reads CASSVSGQNTEAFF. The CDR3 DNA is TGTGCCAGCAGCGTAAGCGGGCAGAACACTGAAGCTTTCTTT.

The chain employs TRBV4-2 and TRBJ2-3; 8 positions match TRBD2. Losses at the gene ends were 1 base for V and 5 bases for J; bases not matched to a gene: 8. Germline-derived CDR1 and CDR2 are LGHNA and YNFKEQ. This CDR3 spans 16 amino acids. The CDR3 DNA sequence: TGTGCCAGCAGCCAAGGGCGGCGGGGGGATATAGATACGCAGTATTTT. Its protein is CASSQGRRGDIDTQYF.

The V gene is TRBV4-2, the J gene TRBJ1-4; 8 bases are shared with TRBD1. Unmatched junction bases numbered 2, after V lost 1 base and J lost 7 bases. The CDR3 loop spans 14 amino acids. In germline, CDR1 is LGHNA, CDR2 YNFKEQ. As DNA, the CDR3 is TGTGCCAGCAGCCAAGGAGACAGGGGTGAAAAACTGTTTTTT. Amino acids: CASSQGDRGEKLFF.

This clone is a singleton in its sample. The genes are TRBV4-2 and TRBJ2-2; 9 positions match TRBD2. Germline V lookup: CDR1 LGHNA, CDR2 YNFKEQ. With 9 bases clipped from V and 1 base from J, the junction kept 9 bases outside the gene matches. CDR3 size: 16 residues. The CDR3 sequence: CASYSLAGQNTGELFF. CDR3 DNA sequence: TGTGCCAGTTACAGTCTAGCGGGGCAGAACACCGGGGAGCTGTTTTTT.

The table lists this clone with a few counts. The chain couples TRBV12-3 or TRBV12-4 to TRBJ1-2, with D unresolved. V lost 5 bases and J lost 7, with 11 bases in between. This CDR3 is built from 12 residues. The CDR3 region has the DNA TGTGCCAGCAGTCCCAGCGGAGTTGGCTACACCTTC. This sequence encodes CASSPSGVGYTF.